What follows is one T cell receptor beta chain and its context. The entry originates in a study of blood T cell repertoires in COVID-19. About the research overall: The United States, Italy and Spain supplied acute and convalescent COVID-19 samples. T cells, B-cell-depleted T cells, or PBMCs supplied cDNA or gDNA.

Authors' data handling: Amplification from reference gene primers served as the basis for estimated nucleated cell counts. TCRdb's table, derived via immunoSEQ multiplex PCR, lists solely in-frame clones and lacks some. The DNA was the basis for D and trimming; V, J and clone size are from that table. The data contain 99,000 or so clones, 84% of them singletons. Germline loops: CDR1 SGHTS, CDR2 YDEGEE. V lost 4 bases to trimming and J lost 4 bases; unmatched junction nucleotides: 3. The CDR3 length is 16 residues. The sequence was collected from an older man with active or convalescent COVID-19. This chain connects TRBV5-8 to TRBJ2-3; TRBD2 agrees at 16 bases. Source material: peripheral blood. Here the CDR3 DNA reads TGTGCCAGCAGCACCGGGACTAGCGGGGGGGCAGATACGCAGTATTTT. This sequence encodes CASSTGTSGGADTQYF.